The entry below gives a single T cell receptor (beta chain) sequence along with its context. CDR1 and CDR2 from the germline V gene are SGHDT and YYEEEE. CDR3 length: 18 amino acids. With 0 bases removed from V and 3 bases from J, the gap between germline ends came to 19 bases. The data derive from a study of T cells after yellow fever vaccination. Notes on the study in general: Contamination by abundant bulk-population clonotypes could be present in FACS-sorted repertoires. A small share of clonotypes appeared in both CD4 and CD8 compartments.

5'RACE template switching generated TCR cDNA, adding a universal primer site and UMIs. TCRdb independently ran MiXCR on the 5' RACE reads; one entry per CDR3 protein. The sample consists of about 85,000 distinct CDR3 sequences, roughly 14% of them appearing once. The sample here was CD8+ T cells not binding an NS4B(214-222) dextramer, sorted from PBMCs, taken roughly 20 days after the first yellow fever vaccination. This TCR derives from a man between 18 and 29 years old who received the YFV17D yellow fever vaccine. The chain uses TRBV5-6 and TRBJ2-1, with D perhaps TRBD2 (6 bases). The CDR3: CASSLEKLGGFLYNEQFF. CDR3 in DNA: TGTGCCAGCAGCTTGGAGAAATTGGGGGGTTTTCTCTACAATGAGCAGTTCTTC.